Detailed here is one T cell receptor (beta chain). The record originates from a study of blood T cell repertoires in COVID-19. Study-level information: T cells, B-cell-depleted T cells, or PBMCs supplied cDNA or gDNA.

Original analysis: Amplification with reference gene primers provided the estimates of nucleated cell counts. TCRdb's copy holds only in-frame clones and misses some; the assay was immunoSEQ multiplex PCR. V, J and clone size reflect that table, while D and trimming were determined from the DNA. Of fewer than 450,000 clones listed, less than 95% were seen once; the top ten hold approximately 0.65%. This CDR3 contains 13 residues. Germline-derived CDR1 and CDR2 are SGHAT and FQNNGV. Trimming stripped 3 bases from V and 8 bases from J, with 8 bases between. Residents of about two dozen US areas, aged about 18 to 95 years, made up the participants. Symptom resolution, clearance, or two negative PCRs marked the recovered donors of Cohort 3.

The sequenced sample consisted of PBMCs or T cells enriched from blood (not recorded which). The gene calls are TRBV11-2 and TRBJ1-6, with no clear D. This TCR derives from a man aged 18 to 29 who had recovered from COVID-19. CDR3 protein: CASSLGLDSPLHF. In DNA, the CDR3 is TGTGCCAGCAGCTTGGGCCTCGATTCACCCCTCCACTTT. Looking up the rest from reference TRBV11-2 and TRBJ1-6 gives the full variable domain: EAGVAQSPRYKIIEKRQSVAFWCNPISGHATLYWYQQILGQGPKLLIQFQNNGVVDDSQLPKDRFSAERLKGVDSTLKIQPAKLEDSAVYLCASSLGLDSPLHFGNGTRLTVT.